The 7 T cell receptor beta chains below were found in one sample sequenced in a study of blood T cell repertoires in COVID-19. Sequencing was performed with immunoSEQ multiplex PCR; in TCRdb, only in-frame clones are kept and a portion is missing. The table records 220,000 or so clones, around 84% of them present only once. Sample: PBMCs or T cells enriched from blood (not recorded which). All receptors derive from a woman aged 40 to 49 who had recovered from COVID-19.

This clone was observed once. The rearrangement joins TRBV3-1 (or the pseudogene TRBV3-2) to TRBJ1-2; 10 positions agree with TRBD1. CDR3 length: 17 residues. J gave up 4 bases and V 8 bases, and 16 bases lay outside the gene matches. Looked up from germline, CDR1 is LGHDT and CDR2 is YNNKEL (reference sequence). The CDR3 sequence is CASGTGTGVGIGYGYTF. CDR3 in DNA: TGTGCCAGCGGTACCGGGACAGGGGTCGGAATAGGCTATGGCTACACCTTC.

The chain combines TRBV5-1 with TRBJ2-1; maybe TRBD2 (6 bases). CDR3 length: 16 amino acids. The germline V gene has CDR1 SGHRS and CDR2 YFSETQ. The V end lost 4 bases, the J end lost 3 bases, and 17 bases lay between the germline ends. The CDR3 DNA sequence: TGCGCCAGCAGCGTGTTGGTTAGCGGAAACTACAATGAGCAGTTCTTC. Its translation is CASSVLVSGNYNEQFF.

This clone was seen ten or more times. The rearrangement links TRBV4-1 to TRBJ2-1; 7 positions match TRBD2. Germline V lookup: CDR1 MGHRA, CDR2 YSYEKL. Unmatched junction bases numbered 10, after V lost 0 bases and J lost 5 bases. The CDR3 is made up of 17 amino acids. The CDR3 reads CASSQEGGGLSDNEQFF. CDR3 in DNA: TGCGCCAGCAGCCAAGAGGGGGGGGGACTAAGCGACAATGAGCAGTTCTTC.

This rearrangement joins TRBV28 to TRBJ1-4; D unresolved. Trimming pared 4 bases from V and 14 bases from J, leaving 14 bases between. Germline CDR1 and CDR2: MDHEN and SYDVKM. The CDR3 loop spans 12 amino acids. This CDR3 reads CASSYEGRVLFF. The CDR3 DNA reads as TGTGCCAGCAGTTACGAAGGGAGGGTTCTGTTTTTT. The full variable domain, rest sourced from reference TRBV28 and TRBJ1-4, is DVKVTQSSRYLVKRTGEKVFLECVQDMDHENMFWYRQDPGLGLRLIYFSYDVKMKEKGDIPEGYSVSREKKERFSLILESASTNQTSMYLCASSYEGRVLFFGSGTQLSVL.

This rearrangement joins TRBV5-1 to TRBJ2-2, with D possibly TRBD2 on 5 matching bases. The CDR3 has 14 residues. The V end lost 4 bases, the J end lost 3 bases, and 10 bases lay between the germline ends. Germline V gene sequence: CDR1 SGHRS, CDR2 YFSETQ. The CDR3 DNA reads as TGCGCCAGCAGCAAATTGCGGGACACCGGGGAGCTGTTTTTT. Translation gives CASSKLRDTGELFF.

J is TRBJ2-3 and V is TRBV7-9; D possibly corresponds to TRBD2 (6 bases). V was clipped by 5 bases and J by 1 base, with 19 bases between them. CDR1 and CDR2 (germline): SEHNR, FQNEAQ (reference sequence). The CDR3 consists of 17 residues. The CDR3 DNA follows: TGTGCCAGCAGCCCCTCTGCGGGAAGGGTGGGCACAGATACGCAGTATTTT. The encoded protein is CASSPSAGRVGTDTQYF.

This clone was counted once. This chain uses TRBV6-5 with TRBJ2-2, with 10 bases matching TRBD1. V gave up 6 bases and J gave up 17 bases; unmatched junction bases: 15. CDR1 is MNHEY and CDR2 is SVGAGI in the germline V gene. The CDR3 has 14 amino acids. The CDR3 nucleotides read TGTGCCAGCAGCCGGGACAGGGGTCACTGGGGGCTCTTTTTT. Translation gives CASSRDRGHWGLFF.